Sequencing of this T cell receptor (beta chain) was carried out in a study of T cell responses to AZD1222 COVID-19 vaccine. Whole-study results and caveats: Clonal diversity was possibly underestimated; the donors were predominantly white British and more often female.

Sequencing used immunoSEQ multiplex PCR; TCRdb keeps in-frame clones, though not all of them. The sample lists about 120,000 clones; around nine tenths were seen once. In regard to this clone: Its cognate antigen is unknown.

Sample: peripheral blood, taken 28 days after the second AZD1222 dose. This TCR derives from an adult who received the AZD1222 COVID-19 vaccine.

The CDR3 sequence is CASRHLISDHDRGRNGYTF. CDR3 coding DNA: TGTGCCAGCAGACATCTGATATCAGATCACGACAGGGGGCGGAATGGCTACACCTTC. The rearrangement joins TRBV27 to TRBJ1-2; 10 bases match TRBD1. V shed 6 bases, J shed 6 bases, and the junction held 22 bases outside the gene matches. The CDR3 contains 19 residues. The germline V gene encodes CDR1 MNHEY and CDR2 SMNVEV (reference sequence).